This TCR beta chain is from a study of blood T cell repertoires in COVID-19. Residents of about 25 US areas, aged roughly 18 to 90 years, made up the participants. With V trimmed by 5 bases and J by 8 bases, 9 bases remained unmatched. This CDR3 comprises 15 residues. Looked up from germline, CDR1 is MNHEY and CDR2 is SVGEGT. The repertoire was sequenced with immunoSEQ multiplex PCR; TCRdb's copy has only in-frame clones and lacks some. Here the sample spans 340,000 or so clones, just over 85% being singletons. Sequencing was carried out using PBMCs or T cells enriched from blood (not recorded which). This chain uses TRBV6-2 or TRBV6-3 with TRBJ2-1, with 10 nucleotides matching TRBD2. The clonotype comes from a woman aged 40-49 years with acute COVID-19. CDR3: CASSQSSGRSHEQFF. The DNA for the CDR3 is TGTGCCAGCAGTCAGTCTAGCGGGAGATCGCATGAGCAGTTCTTC.